These 4 T cell receptor beta chains came from one sample sequenced in a study of blood T cell repertoires in COVID-19. Here immunoSEQ multiplex PCR was the method, and the copy in TCRdb shows in-frame clones only, minus some. The sample records a few hundred thousand clones, about 85% being singletons. The sample consisted of peripheral blood. Source of these receptors: a woman between 18 and 29 years old with acute or convalescent COVID-19.

This chain uses TRBV10-1 with TRBJ2-3; TRBD1 matches 10 bases. CDR3 length: 15 amino acids. J was trimmed by 2 bases and V by 2 bases; bases with no gene match: 1. Germline CDR1 reads WNHNN; CDR2 reads SYGVQD (reference sequence). The CDR3 nucleotides read TGCGCCAGCAGTGAGGGACAGGGGGACACAGATACGCAGTATTTT. It encodes CASSEGQGDTDTQYF.

In the case of this clone: The sample holds other DNA sequences that translate to the same CDR3. The chain couples TRBV11-2 to TRBJ2-7; 9 nucleotides agree with TRBD1. The germline V gene has CDR1 SGHAT and CDR2 FQNNGV. After removal of 3 bases from V and 1 base from J, the junction contained 1 base not matched to a gene. CDR3 length equals 14 residues. The DNA of the CDR3 is TGTGCCAGCAGCTTGGGGACAGGGTCCTACGAGCAGTACTTC. Amino acids: CASSLGTGSYEQYF.

The chain joins TRBV4-1 to TRBJ1-4; tentatively, D is TRBD1 (5 bases). This CDR3 has 17 amino acids. The V end lost 1 base, the J end lost 5 bases, and 17 bases lay between the germline ends. Germline lookup yields CDR1 MGHRA and CDR2 YSYEKL. The CDR3 region is CASSQGAREGLNEKLFF. Here the CDR3 DNA reads TGCGCCAGCAGCCAAGGGGCCCGGGAGGGGCTGAATGAAAAACTGTTTTTT.

The rearrangement joins TRBV7-6 to TRBJ1-5, with TRBD1 matching over 8 bases. Germline values: CDR1 SGHVS, CDR2 FNYEAQ. This CDR3 spans 14 amino acids. J lost 3 bases, V lost 5 bases, and 3 bases had no gene match. CDR3 loop: CASSPTGANQPQHF. CDR3 DNA: TGTGCCAGCAGCCCGACAGGGGCCAATCAGCCCCAGCATTTT.